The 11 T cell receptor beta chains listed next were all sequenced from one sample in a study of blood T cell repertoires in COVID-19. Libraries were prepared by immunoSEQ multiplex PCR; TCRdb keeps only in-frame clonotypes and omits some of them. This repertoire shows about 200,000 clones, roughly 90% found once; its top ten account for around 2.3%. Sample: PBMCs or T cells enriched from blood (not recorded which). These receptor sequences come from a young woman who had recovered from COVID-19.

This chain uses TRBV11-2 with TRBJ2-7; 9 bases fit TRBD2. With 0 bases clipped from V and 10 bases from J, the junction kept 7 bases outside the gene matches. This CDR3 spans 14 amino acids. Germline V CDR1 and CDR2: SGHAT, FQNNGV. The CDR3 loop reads CASSLDQDSGSQYF. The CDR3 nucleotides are TGTGCCAGCAGCTTAGATCAGGATAGCGGGAGTCAGTACTTC.

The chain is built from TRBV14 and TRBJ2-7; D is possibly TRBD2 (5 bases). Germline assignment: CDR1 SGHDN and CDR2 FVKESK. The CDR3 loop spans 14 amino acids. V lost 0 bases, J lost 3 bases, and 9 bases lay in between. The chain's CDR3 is CASSQDLAIYEQYF. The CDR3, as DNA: TGTGCCAGCAGCCAAGATTTAGCGATCTACGAGCAGTACTTC. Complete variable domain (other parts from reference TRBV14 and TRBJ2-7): EAGVTQFPSHSVIEKGQTVTLRCDPISGHDNLYWYRRVMGKEIKFLLHFVKESKQDESGMPNNRFLAERTGGTYSTLKVQPAELEDSGVYFCASSQDLAIYEQYFGPGTRLTVT.

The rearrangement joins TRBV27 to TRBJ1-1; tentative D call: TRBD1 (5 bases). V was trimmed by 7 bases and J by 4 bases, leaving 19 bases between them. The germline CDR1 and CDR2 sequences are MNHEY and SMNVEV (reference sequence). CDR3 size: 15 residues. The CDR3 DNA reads TGTGCCAGCACCCGGACACCCTACAGTGTCACTGAAGCTTTCTTT. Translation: CASTRTPYSVTEAFF.

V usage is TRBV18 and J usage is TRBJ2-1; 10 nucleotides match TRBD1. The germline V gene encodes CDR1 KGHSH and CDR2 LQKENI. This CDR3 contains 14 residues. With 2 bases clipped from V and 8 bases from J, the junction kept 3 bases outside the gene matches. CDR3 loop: CASSPGGTGDEQFF. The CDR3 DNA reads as TGTGCCAGCTCACCAGGGGGGACAGGGGATGAGCAGTTCTTC.

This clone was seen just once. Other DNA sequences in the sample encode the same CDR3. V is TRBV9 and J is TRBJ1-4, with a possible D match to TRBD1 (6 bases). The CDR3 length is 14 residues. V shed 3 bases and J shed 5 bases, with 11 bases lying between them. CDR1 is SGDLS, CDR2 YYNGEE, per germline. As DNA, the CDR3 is TGTGCCAGCAGCGAGGGACAAAGAAATGAAAAACTGTTTTTT. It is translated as CASSEGQRNEKLFF.

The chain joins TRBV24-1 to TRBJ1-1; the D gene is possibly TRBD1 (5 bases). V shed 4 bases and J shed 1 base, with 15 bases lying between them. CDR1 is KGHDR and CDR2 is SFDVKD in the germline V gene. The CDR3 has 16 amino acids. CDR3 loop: CATSEGGGGGNTEAFF. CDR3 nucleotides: TGTGCCACCAGTGAAGGTGGTGGGGGGGGGAACACTGAAGCTTTCTTT.

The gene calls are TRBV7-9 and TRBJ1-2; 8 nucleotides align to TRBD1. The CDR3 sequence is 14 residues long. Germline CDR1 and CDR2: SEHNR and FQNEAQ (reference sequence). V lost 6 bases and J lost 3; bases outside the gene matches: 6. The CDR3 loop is CASSAGQGDYGYTF. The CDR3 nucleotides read TGTGCCAGCAGTGCCGGACAGGGCGACTATGGCTACACCTTC.

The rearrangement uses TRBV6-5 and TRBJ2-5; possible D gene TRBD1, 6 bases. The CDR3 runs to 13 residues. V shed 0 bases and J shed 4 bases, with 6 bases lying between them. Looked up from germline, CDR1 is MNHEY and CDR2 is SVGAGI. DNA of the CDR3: TGTGCCAGCAGTTACTCCAGGGGAGAGACCCAGTACTTC. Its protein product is CASSYSRGETQYF.

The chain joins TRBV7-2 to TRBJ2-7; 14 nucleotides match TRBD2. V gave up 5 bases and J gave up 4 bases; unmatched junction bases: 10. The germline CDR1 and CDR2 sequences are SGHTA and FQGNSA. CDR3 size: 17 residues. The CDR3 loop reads CASSPRLAGGQWYEQYF. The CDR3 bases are TGTGCCAGCAGCCCCCGACTAGCGGGAGGGCAATGGTACGAGCAGTACTTC.

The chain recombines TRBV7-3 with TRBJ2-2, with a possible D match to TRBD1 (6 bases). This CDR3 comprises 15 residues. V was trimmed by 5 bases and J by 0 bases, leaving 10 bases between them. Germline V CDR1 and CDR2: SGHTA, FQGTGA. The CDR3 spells CASSTRTANTGELFF. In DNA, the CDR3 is TGTGCCAGCAGCACCCGGACAGCGAACACCGGGGAGCTGTTTTTT.

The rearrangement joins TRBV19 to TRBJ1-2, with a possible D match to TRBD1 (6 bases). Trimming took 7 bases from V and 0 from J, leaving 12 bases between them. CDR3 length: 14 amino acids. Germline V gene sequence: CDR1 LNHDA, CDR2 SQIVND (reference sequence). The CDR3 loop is CASTSRTANYGYTF. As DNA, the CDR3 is TGTGCCAGTACCTCTCGGACAGCTAACTATGGCTACACCTTC.